The rows below give T cell receptor beta chains drawn from one sample of a study of T cells in Graves' hyperthyroidism and ophthalmopathy. TCRdb re-derived calls from the multiplex PCR reads in MiXCR, one entry per CDR3 protein. The sample holds about 360,000 distinct CDR3 sequences, approximately 14% seen once. Sequenced input: blood. These receptors were obtained from a woman aged 18-30 years with Graves' hyperthyroidism that later progressed to Graves' ophthalmopathy. CDR3s include the opening cysteine and the closing phenylalanine or tryptophan. D genes are given only for firm matches. Size tells how often a clone was seen (once, few, many) or the class of an expanded clone, and some rows leave it out.

v_call	clone_size	d_call	j_call	cdr3_aa	cdr3_nt
TRBV5-1	many	TRBD2	TRBJ2-1	CASRPAGGHEQFF	TGCGCCAGCAGGCCCGCGGGGGGACATGAGCAGTTCTTC
TRBV6-5	few	-	TRBJ1-2	CASSYSRAYGYTF	TGTGCCAGCAGTTACTCCCGGGCTTATGGCTACACCTTC
TRBV28	many	-	TRBJ1-1	CASSFAGATEAFF	TGTGCCAGCAGTTTCGCGGGGGCAACTGAAGCTTTCTTT
TRBV4-1	few	TRBD2	TRBJ2-3	CASSQGTSGAGFTDTQYF	TGCGCCAGCAGCCAGGGGACTAGCGGAGCGGGGTTCACAGATACGCAGTATTTT
TRBV12-3/TRBV12-4	many	-	TRBJ2-1	CASSFPSGQTTPSSNEQFF	TGTGCCAGCAGTTTCCCCTCAGGACAGACAACCCCCTCCTCCAATGAGCAGTTCTTC
TRBV28	once	-	TRBJ2-3	CASSYMYSTQYF	TGTGCCAGCAGTTATATGTATAGTACGCAGTATTTT
TRBV5-6	many	-	TRBJ1-2	CASRARTGYGYTF	TGTGCCAGCAGGGCCAGGACTGGCTATGGCTACACCTTC
TRBV20-1	-	TRBD1	TRBJ1-6	CSARLKLQGALNDSPLHF	TGCAGTGCTAGACTCAAACTCCAGGGGGCGCTTAATGACTCACCCCTCCACTTT
TRBV2	many	TRBD2	TRBJ2-7	CASGKWTSGNYEQYF	TGTGCCAGCGGAAAATGGACTAGCGGGAACTACGAGCAGTACTTC
TRBV19	few	TRBD1	TRBJ2-3	CASSIRGDRGPTDTQYF	TGTGCCAGTAGTATACGGGGGGACAGGGGGCCCACAGATACGCAGTATTTT
TRBV27	many	TRBD2	TRBJ2-1	CASSFPGGGGYNEQFF	TGTGCCAGCAGTTTTCCCGGCGGGGGAGGGTACAATGAGCAGTTCTTC
TRBV7-9	few	-	TRBJ2-2	CASSSIRGMSSGELFF	TGTGCCAGCAGCTCTATTAGGGGGATGTCATCCGGGGAGCTGTTTTTT
TRBV5-5	many	-	TRBJ2-5	CASSLLGQRETQYF	TGTGCCAGCAGCTTACTGGGCCAGCGGGAGACCCAGTACTTC
TRBV2	many	TRBD2	TRBJ2-1	CASREGGTSNEQFF	TGTGCCAGCAGAGAGGGGGGGACTAGCAATGAGCAGTTCTTC
TRBV7-9	-	TRBD2	TRBJ2-1	CASSPDFRPASGRPLSSYNEQFF	TGTGCCAGCAGCCCGGACTTTAGACCGGCTAGCGGGAGGCCCTTGAGCTCCTACAATGAGCAGTTCTTC
TRBV7-8	many	-	TRBJ2-1	CASSEEIGYDEQFF	TGTGCCAGCAGCGAAGAAATTGGGTACGATGAGCAGTTCTTC
TRBV20-1	many	TRBD1	TRBJ2-7	CSASGQGAIYEQYF	TGCAGTGCTTCGGGACAGGGGGCGATCTACGAGCAGTACTTC
TRBV11-2	-	-	TRBJ2-3	CASSLAWASYSTDTQYF	TGTGCCAGCAGCCTAGCTTGGGCTAGCTACAGCACAGATACGCAGTATTTT
TRBV29-1	many	-	TRBJ1-1	CSVVKTGRNTEAFF	TGCAGCGTTGTTAAAACGGGGCGGAACACTGAAGCTTTCTTT
TRBV28	many	TRBD1	TRBJ1-6	CASSPRTGYNSPLHF	TGTGCCAGCAGTCCGAGGACAGGGTACAATTCACCCCTCCACTTT
TRBV7-8	-	-	TRBJ2-7	CASSLVKYEQYF	TGTGCCAGCAGCTTAGTAAAATACGAGCAGTACTTC
TRBV2	few	TRBD1	TRBJ1-2	CASSENRGGYTF	TGTGCCAGCAGTGAAAACAGGGGTGGCTACACCTTC
TRBV12-3/TRBV12-4	-	TRBD2	TRBJ2-1	CASSYWGTSGSFEQFF	TGTGCCAGCAGTTATTGGGGGACTAGCGGGAGTTTTGAGCAGTTCTTC
TRBV7-2	few	-	TRBJ2-7	CASSLGSREQYF	TGTGCCAGCAGCTTGGGGAGTCGGGAGCAGTACTTC
TRBV28	many	TRBD1	TRBJ1-6	CASSPPGQGPHSPLHF	TGTGCCAGCAGTCCACCGGGACAGGGTCCTCATTCACCCCTCCACTTT
TRBV27	few	-	TRBJ1-1	CASSLSGGDTEAFF	TGTGCCAGCAGTTTATCGGGGGGCGATACTGAAGCTTTCTTT
TRBV10-3	many	TRBD1	TRBJ1-1	CAISRGGGNTEAFF	TGTGCCATCAGTAGAGGGGGCGGGAACACTGAAGCTTTCTTT
TRBV3-1	-	TRBD2	TRBJ2-3	CASSQGRVLGLAGGTDTQYF	TGTGCCAGCAGCCAAGGACGGGTGTTAGGACTAGCGGGAGGAACAGATACGCAGTATTTT
TRBV12-3/TRBV12-4	many	-	TRBJ2-5	CASSEKRGGQETQYF	TGTGCCAGCAGCGAAAAACGGGGAGGCCAAGAGACCCAGTACTTC
TRBV5-6	-	-	TRBJ2-7	CASSLVTRGSTYEQYF	TGTGCCAGCAGCTTGGTAACCAGGGGAAGCACCTACGAGCAGTACTTC
TRBV7-9	many	-	TRBJ2-1	CASSLAGGVNEQFF	TGTGCCAGCAGCTTAGCGGGAGGAGTCAATGAGCAGTTCTTC
TRBV20-1	many	TRBD2	TRBJ2-5	CSASLRGRPQETQYF	TGCAGTGCTAGTCTCCGCGGGAGACCCCAAGAGACCCAGTACTTC
TRBV30	many	TRBD1	TRBJ1-5	CAWSLDRDQPQHF	TGTGCCTGGAGTCTGGACAGGGATCAGCCCCAGCATTTT
TRBV20-1	-	-	TRBJ1-1	CSARDYEGTGFSTEAFF	TGCAGTGCTAGAGATTATGAGGGCACGGGTTTTAGCACTGAAGCTTTCTTT
TRBV20-1	-	-	TRBJ1-1	CSAREGGPKTEAFF	TGCAGTGCTAGAGAGGGCGGCCCTAAGACTGAAGCTTTCTTT
TRBV20-1	many	-	TRBJ1-1	CSASNSLNTEAFF	TGCAGTGCTAGTAACAGTCTGAACACTGAAGCTTTCTTT
TRBV10-3	few	TRBD1	TRBJ2-7	CAISPQGVDSYEQYF	TGTGCCATCAGTCCTCAGGGGGTAGATTCCTACGAGCAGTACTTC
TRBV12-3/TRBV12-4	many	-	TRBJ2-3	CASSPPGSVPDTQYF	TGTGCCAGCAGCCCCCCCGGGAGTGTCCCAGATACGCAGTATTTT
TRBV14	many	-	TRBJ1-2	CASSHTVNYGYTF	TGTGCCAGCAGCCACACAGTTAACTATGGCTACACCTTC
TRBV28	many	-	TRBJ2-7	CASSPGTADEQYF	TGTGCCAGCAGTCCCGGGACCGCCGACGAGCAGTACTTC
TRBV6-1	many	-	TRBJ2-3	CASNPGQGPRTDTQYF	TGTGCCAGCAATCCGGGACAAGGGCCGCGCACAGATACGCAGTATTTT